These 27 T cell receptor beta chains share one sample of origin, sequenced in a study of cytomegalovirus exposure and HLA in healthy donors. Primers for the PCR totalled 60 Vbeta and 13 Jbeta. The data were produced by immunoSEQ multiplex PCR, yet TCRdb's version contains in-frame clones alone and is incomplete. The sample includes under 200,000 clones, 60% to 80% of them seen just once. Sequenced material: PBMCs. Every receptor here comes from a male donor in good health and CMV-seronegative.

This chain links TRBV2 with TRBJ1-2; D possibly corresponds to TRBD1 (5 bases). The V end lost 3 bases, the J end lost 4 bases, and 9 bases lay between the germline ends. The length of the CDR3 is 13 residues. Germline V lookup: CDR1 SNHLY, CDR2 FYNNEI. CDR3 residues: CASSDDSSYGYTF. CDR3 bases: TGTGCCAGCAGTGACGACAGCAGCTATGGCTACACCTTC.

This chain links TRBV6-1 with TRBJ1-2, with TRBD1 as a possible D gene (6 bases). The CDR3 is 12 residues long. Trimming pared 6 bases from V and 4 bases from J, leaving 9 bases between. CDR1 and CDR2 (germline): MNHNS, SASEGT. CDR3 nucleotides: TGTGCCAGCAGGGAACAGGGCTATGGCTACACCTTC. The encoded protein is CASREQGYGYTF.

V usage is TRBV6-6 and J usage is TRBJ2-7; possibly TRBD2 for D (6 bases). CDR1 is MNHNY, CDR2 SVGAGI, per germline (reference sequence). Trimming took 5 bases from V and 0 from J, leaving 14 bases between them. The CDR3 sequence is 15 residues long. CDR3 coding DNA: TGTGCCAGCAGTCAAGGAGGGTTACACTCCTACGAGCAGTACTTC. It encodes CASSQGGLHSYEQYF.

This rearrangement joins TRBV14 to TRBJ2-7, with TRBD1 identical over 8 bases. J gave up 3 bases and V 1 base, and 8 bases lay outside the gene matches. The CDR3 spans 16 residues. Germline V gene sequence: CDR1 SGHDN, CDR2 FVKESK. The CDR3: CASSQGSGQGVYEQYF. CDR3 nucleotides: TGTGCCAGCAGCCAAGGCTCAGGACAGGGCGTCTACGAGCAGTACTTC.

The gene calls are TRBV15 and TRBJ2-5; D remains unclear. The V and J ends lost 0 bases and 7 bases respectively, with 6 bases between them. The CDR3 runs to 12 residues. Germline V CDR1 and CDR2: LNHNV, YYDKDF (reference sequence). This CDR3 reads CATSRDLRTQYF. The CDR3 DNA sequence: TGTGCCACCAGCAGAGATCTTCGGACCCAGTACTTC.

V gene TRBV28 combines with J gene TRBJ1-5, with 7 bases identical to TRBD1. V was clipped by 5 bases and J by 7 bases; unmatched bases: 11. CDR1 and CDR2 from the germline V gene are MDHEN and SYDVKM. The CDR3 is made up of 15 amino acids. As DNA, the CDR3 is TGTGCCAGCAGTCCTTCGACAGGGTTAGGCCAGCCCCAGCATTTT. This gives the protein CASSPSTGLGQPQHF.

This sequence joins TRBV14 and TRBJ2-7; 7 nucleotides agree with TRBD1. CDR3 length: 14 residues. Looked up from germline, CDR1 is SGHDN and CDR2 is FVKESK. The V segment lost 4 bases and the J segment 7 bases; nucleotides outside the gene matches: 10. The CDR3 loop is CASSPRAGGEEQYF. CDR3 coding DNA: TGTGCCAGCAGCCCTCGGGCAGGGGGAGAGGAGCAGTACTTC.

This clone was observed once. The chain carries TRBV27 and TRBJ1-4; a possible D gene is TRBD1 (5 bases). CDR3 length equals 13 residues. The V and J ends lost 4 bases and 8 bases respectively, with 11 bases between them. CDR1 MNHEY and CDR2 SMNVEV come from the germline V gene (reference sequence). The CDR3 DNA follows: TGTGCCAGCAGTTCGGCAGGGCGAGAAAAACTGTTTTTT. Translating it yields CASSSAGREKLFF. The whole variable domain, remainder taken from reference TRBV27 and TRBJ1-4, is EAQVTQNPRYLITVTGKKLTVTCSQNMNHEYMSWYRQDPGLGLRQIYYSMNVEVTDKGDVPEGYKVSRKEKRNFPLILESPSPNQTSLYFCASSSAGREKLFFGSGTQLSVL.

In its sample, this clone was seen a few times. The DNA of the CDR3 is TGTGCCAGCAGTTACTCGACTACCAGGACCTCAGATACGCAGTATTTT. Translation: CASSYSTTRTSDTQYF. The gene calls are TRBV6-5 and TRBJ2-3, with D possibly TRBD2 on 5 matching bases. The CDR3 totals 16 residues. Germline V gene data show CDR1 as MNHEY and CDR2 as SVGAGI. Between the trimmed V and J ends, which lost 0 bases and 4 bases, there was a span of 14 bases.

V gene TRBV6-1 combines with J gene TRBJ1-5; 7 bases are shared with TRBD1. In germline, CDR1 is MNHNS, CDR2 SASEGT. V was pared by 8 bases and J by 7 bases, with 8 bases of the junction left unmatched. This CDR3 region has 13 residues. CDR3: CASYGQVGQPQHF. The CDR3 DNA reads as TGTGCCAGCTATGGACAGGTTGGGCAGCCCCAGCATTTT.

This rearrangement joins TRBV5-1 to TRBJ2-7; possibly TRBD2 for D (5 bases). Trimming took 2 bases from V and 0 from J, leaving 6 bases between them. CDR1 SGHRS and CDR2 YFSETQ come from the germline V gene. The CDR3 covers 13 residues. The CDR3 sequence is CASSFGSSYEQYF. The CDR3, as DNA: TGCGCCAGCAGCTTTGGGAGCTCCTACGAGCAGTACTTC.

This chain connects TRBV6-6 to TRBJ2-1, with D perhaps TRBD2 (6 bases). V lost 6 bases and J lost 7, with 19 bases in between. CDR3 length: 15 residues. Per the germline V gene, CDR1 is MNHNY and CDR2 is SVGAGI (reference sequence). The DNA of the CDR3 is TGTGCCAGCAGGCCTCCACAGCGGGCTTCGAATGAGCAGTTCTTC. As protein: CASRPPQRASNEQFF.

The chain carries TRBV9 and TRBJ1-3; D gene ambiguous. CDR1 SGDLS and CDR2 YYNGEE come from the germline V gene. This CDR3 has 15 amino acids. The ends were cut back, 0 bases at V and 0 bases at J, with 7 bases in the middle. DNA for the CDR3: TGTGCCAGCAGCGTAGAAGGACTCTCTGGAAACACCATATATTTT. Encoded protein: CASSVEGLSGNTIYF.

The gene calls are TRBV7-8 and TRBJ2-2; D perhaps matches TRBD1 (7 bases). Trimming removed 2 bases at V and 2 bases at J, with 15 bases between. CDR3 size: 17 residues. From germline, CDR1 is SGHVS and CDR2 FQNEAQ. The CDR3: CASSLFQGGFNTGELFF. Here the CDR3 DNA reads TGTGCCAGCAGCTTATTTCAGGGGGGCTTCAACACCGGGGAGCTGTTTTTT.

This clone was counted once. V and J are TRBV7-2 and TRBJ2-1; 9 bases are a match to TRBD1. Trimming took 5 bases from V and 7 from J; bases not matched to a gene: 3. This CDR3 contains 13 residues. Germline V CDR1 and CDR2: SGHTA, FQGNSA. The CDR3 reads CASSGDRENEQFF. CDR3 coding DNA: TGTGCCAGCAGCGGGGACAGGGAGAATGAGCAGTTCTTC.

The chain couples TRBV18 to TRBJ2-3; D remains unclear. Germline-derived CDR1 and CDR2 are KGHSH and LQKENI. The germline V and J ends were trimmed by 5 bases and 2 bases, with 8 bases remaining between them. This CDR3 contains 13 residues. CDR3 bases: TGTGCCAGCTCAGTCAGACTCACAGATACGCAGTATTTT. It specifies CASSVRLTDTQYF.

The chain couples TRBV10-3 to TRBJ1-1; 10 positions agree with TRBD1. V trimming: 10 bases; J trimming: 3 bases; junction bases outside the gene matches: 14. This CDR3 has 16 amino acids. Germline-derived CDR1 and CDR2 are ENHRY and SYGVKD. The CDR3 DNA follows: TGTGCCACCGCTCCGGCTCCGGGGACAGGGGACACTGAAGCTTTCTTT. This sequence encodes CATAPAPGTGDTEAFF.

A few counts support this clone. The chain combines TRBV9 with TRBJ2-1; tentative D call: TRBD1 (6 bases). The germline V gene encodes CDR1 SGDLS and CDR2 YYNGEE. Trimming shortened V by 4 bases and J by 5 bases, and 25 bases separated the two germline ends. This CDR3 spans 18 amino acids. CDR3 DNA: TGTGCCAGCAGCCTAGGTTCTAGTGTGGGGGCGGCGGACAATGAGCAGTTCTTC. Translated, it gives CASSLGSSVGAADNEQFF.

The chain links TRBV7-9 to TRBJ2-7, with D maybe TRBD2 (5 bases). V was clipped by 5 bases and J by 7 bases, with 18 bases between them. The germline gives CDR1 SEHNR, CDR2 FQNEAQ (reference sequence). This CDR3 contains 14 residues. In DNA form, the CDR3 reads TGTGCCAGCAGCCCAGACTGGGCTCGAGGGGAGCAGTACTTC. It encodes CASSPDWARGEQYF. Drawing the rest from reference TRBV7-9 and TRBJ2-7, the complete variable domain is DTGVSQNPRHKITKRGQNVTFRCDPISEHNRLYWYRQTLGQGPEFLTYFQNEAQLEKSRLLSDRFSAERPKGSFSTLEIQRTEQGDSAMYLCASSPDWARGEQYFGPGTRLTVT.

This chain uses TRBV2 with TRBJ1-4; tentatively, D is TRBD1 (5 bases). Trimming pared 4 bases from V and 1 base from J, leaving 7 bases between. The CDR3 is 14 amino acids. CDR1 and CDR2 from the germline V gene are SNHLY and FYNNEI. The CDR3 protein is CASSAQVTNEKLFF. The DNA of the CDR3 is TGTGCCAGCAGTGCACAGGTAACTAATGAAAAACTGTTTTTT.

V usage is TRBV13 and J usage is TRBJ2-7; TRBD2 is a possible D gene (6 bases). V shed 3 bases and J shed 5 bases, with 11 bases lying between them. CDR1 is PRHDT, CDR2 FYEKMQ, per germline (reference sequence). This CDR3 spans 13 amino acids. CDR3 nucleotides: TGTGCCAGCAGCTTGGGACGGAGGGACGAGCAGTACTTC. Amino acid sequence: CASSLGRRDEQYF.

V gene TRBV11-2 combines with J gene TRBJ1-2; possibly TRBD1 for D (6 bases). Trimming left V 5 bases short and J 11 bases short, with 18 bases between. This CDR3 contains 13 residues. The germline CDR1 and CDR2 sequences are SGHAT and FQNNGV. For the CDR3, the DNA is TGTGCCAGCAGCCTCCTCCGACAGGCCACATACACCTTC. Its translation is CASSLLRQATYTF.

The sample holds a few counts of this clone. V usage is TRBV6-5 and J usage is TRBJ2-6; D gene uncertain. Germline CDR1 is MNHEY and CDR2 is SVGAGI. Trimming stripped 0 bases from V and 0 bases from J, with 3 bases between. CDR3 length: 15 amino acids. Here the CDR3 reads CASSYSSSGANVLTF. The CDR3 DNA is TGTGCCAGCAGTTACTCGAGCTCTGGGGCCAACGTCCTGACTTTC.

The chain has TRBV6-1 and TRBJ2-7; 7 positions agree with TRBD1. V shed 7 bases and J 5 bases; nucleotides not matched to a gene: 14. Looked up from germline, CDR1 is MNHNS and CDR2 is SASEGT. The CDR3 has 15 amino acids. The CDR3 DNA reads as TGTGCCAGCACTCAACAGGGGTTTGATGGGGACGAGCAGTACTTC. Its translation: CASTQQGFDGDEQYF.

This clone was seen only a few times. The genes are TRBV2 and TRBJ1-1; 8 bases line up with TRBD1. The germline CDR1 and CDR2 sequences are SNHLY and FYNNEI. This CDR3 comprises 13 residues. The V and J ends lost 6 bases and 10 bases, in that order; junction bases with no gene match: 10. The CDR3 loop reads CASSGDRGWAAFF. The CDR3 DNA reads as TGTGCCAGCAGCGGCGACAGGGGTTGGGCAGCTTTCTTT.

The rearrangement uses TRBV7-6 and TRBJ2-1, with TRBD2 identical over 15 bases. In germline, CDR1 is SGHVS, CDR2 FNYEAQ. The ends lost 5 bases at V and 7 bases at J; junction bases unmatched: 6. The CDR3 has 16 amino acids. The CDR3 DNA is TGTGCCAGCAGCCGGCGGACTAGCGGGGGGGCAAATGAGCAGTTCTTC. Its protein is CASSRRTSGGANEQFF.

The J gene is TRBJ1-3, the V gene TRBV6-5; TRBD1 is a possible D gene (5 bases). The germline V and J ends were trimmed by 7 bases and 0 bases, with 13 bases remaining between them. The CDR3 consists of 15 residues. Germline values: CDR1 MNHEY, CDR2 SVGAGI. CDR3 sequence reads: CASTRAGSSGNTIYF. The CDR3 nucleotides are TGTGCCAGCACTCGGGCAGGGTCCTCTGGAAACACCATATATTTT.